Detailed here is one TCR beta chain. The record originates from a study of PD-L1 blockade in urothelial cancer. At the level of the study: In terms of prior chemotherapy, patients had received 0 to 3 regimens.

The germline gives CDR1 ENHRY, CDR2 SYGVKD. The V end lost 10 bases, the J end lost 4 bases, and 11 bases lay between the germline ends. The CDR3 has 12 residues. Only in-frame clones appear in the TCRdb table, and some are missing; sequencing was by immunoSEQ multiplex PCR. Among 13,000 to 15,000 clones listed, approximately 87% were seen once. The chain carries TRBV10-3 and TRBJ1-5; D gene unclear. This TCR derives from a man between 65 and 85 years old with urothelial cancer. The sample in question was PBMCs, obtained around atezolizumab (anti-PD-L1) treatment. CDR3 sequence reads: CASNSPNQPQHF. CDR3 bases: TGTGCCAGTAATAGCCCGAATCAGCCCCAGCATTTT.